Below, 11 T cell receptor beta chains from the same sample are listed, as sequenced in a study of OX40 agonist ivuxolimab in advanced cancers. Profiled with immunoSEQ multiplex PCR; TCRdb holds only in-frame clones, not every one. The sample holds fewer than 40,000 clones, about 80% seen once. The sample consisted of CD4+ or CD8+ T cells sorted from blood, taken in a trial of the OX40 agonist ivuxolimab. These receptors were taken from an adult with an advanced solid tumor such as melanoma, head and neck, liver or kidney cancer.

The chain recombines TRBV6-5 with TRBJ1-1; 7 bases match TRBD1. CDR3 length: 11 amino acids. Germline V gene lookup returns CDR1 MNHEY and CDR2 SVGAGI. Germline trimming cut 6 bases from V and 7 bases from J; bases unmatched to any gene: 2. CDR3 sequence reads: CASSHRGEAFF. CDR3 bases: TGTGCCAGCAGCCACAGGGGTGAAGCTTTCTTT.

V gene TRBV6-1 combines with J gene TRBJ1-2; 9 bases map to TRBD1. The length of the CDR3 is 12 residues. Germline loops: CDR1 MNHNS, CDR2 SASEGT. The J segment lost 7 bases and the V segment lost 6 bases, leaving 3 bases of the junction unmatched. The chain's CDR3 is CASRGQGSGYTF. The CDR3 nucleotides read TGTGCCAGCAGGGGACAGGGCAGTGGCTACACCTTC.

The genes are TRBV18 and TRBJ1-1; TRBD1 is a possible D gene (5 bases). The germline V gene has CDR1 KGHSH and CDR2 LQKENI. This CDR3 is 15 amino acids long. The V end was cut by 0 bases, the J end by 5 bases, with 13 bases between. CDR3 nucleotides: TGTGCCAGCTCACCACCTATAGGGGTGGGGACTGAAGCTTTCTTT. It yields the protein CASSPPIGVGTEAFF.

This chain links TRBV6-6 with TRBJ1-1; unclear D gene. The CDR3 contains 12 residues. V dropped 7 bases and J dropped 3 bases, with 9 bases sitting between them. The germline V gene encodes CDR1 MNHNY and CDR2 SVGAGI (reference sequence). The CDR3 spells CASTIGDTEAFF. CDR3 DNA sequence: TGTGCCAGCACCATTGGGGACACTGAAGCTTTCTTT.

This CDR3 is CASSSHTDGANVLTF. CDR3 bases: TGTGCCAGCAGCTCCCATACCGATGGGGCCAACGTCCTGACTTTC. The chain combines TRBV9 with TRBJ2-6; no clear D gene. Trimming stripped 4 bases from V and 3 bases from J, with 11 bases between. This CDR3 contains 15 residues. Germline V CDR1 and CDR2: SGDLS, YYNGEE. The entire variable domain, with the rest obtained from reference TRBV9 and TRBJ2-6, is as follows: DSGVTQTPKHLITATGQRVTLRCSPRSGDLSVYWYQQSLDQGLQFLIQYYNGEERAKGNILERFSAQQFPDLHSELNLSSLELGDSALYFCASSSHTDGANVLTFGAGSRLTVL.

As DNA, the CDR3 is TGTGCCAGCAGCTTAGGGCCGGTCGGCACTGAAGCTTTCTTT. Translated, it gives CASSLGPVGTEAFF. The rearrangement uses TRBV11-3 and TRBJ1-1; D gene unclear. V lost 1 base, J lost 4 bases, and 10 bases lay in between. Germline values: CDR1 SGHNT, CDR2 YENEEA. This CDR3 region has 14 residues.

The gene calls are TRBV28 and TRBJ1-3; D is unclear. Germline-derived CDR1 and CDR2 are MDHEN and SYDVKM. V lost 5 bases, J lost 0 bases, and 5 bases lay in between. The CDR3 sequence is 13 residues long. This CDR3 reads CASSDGSGNTIYF. Here the CDR3 DNA reads TGTGCCAGCAGTGACGGCTCTGGAAACACCATATATTTT.

The gene calls are TRBV5-8 and TRBJ2-7; D remains unclear. CDR1 SGHTS and CDR2 YDEGEE come from the germline V gene. With 5 bases removed from V and 4 bases from J, the gap between germline ends came to 16 bases. CDR3 length: 14 residues. The CDR3 loop is CASSIRWGWYEQYF. In DNA form, the CDR3 reads TGTGCCAGCAGTATCCGTTGGGGTTGGTACGAGCAGTACTTC.

This chain joins TRBV6-5 and TRBJ2-7, with D possibly matching TRBD2 (6 bases). Deletions cut 0 bases from V and 3 bases from J, with 15 bases between. The CDR3 runs to 16 residues. CDR1 and CDR2 from the germline V gene are MNHEY and SVGAGI. In DNA, the CDR3 is TGTGCCAGCAGTTACTCGAGCGCCGGGAGCCGCTACGAGCAGTACTTC. It is translated as CASSYSSAGSRYEQYF.

The chain joins TRBV6-1 to TRBJ1-5; D possibly corresponds to TRBD1 (6 bases). The CDR3 is made up of 15 amino acids. Per germline, CDR1 MNHNS and CDR2 SASEGT. The ends were cut back, 0 bases at V and 3 bases at J, with 9 bases in the middle. The chain's CDR3 is CASSEATGNNQPQHF. The CDR3 DNA is TGTGCCAGCAGTGAAGCGACAGGAAACAATCAGCCCCAGCATTTT.

The V and J genes are TRBV5-1 and TRBJ1-4; no definite D call. CDR1 and CDR2 (germline): SGHRS, YFSETQ. The CDR3 sequence is 14 residues long. V lost 0 bases and J 5 bases, leaving 8 bases between the germline ends. CDR3 coding DNA: TGCGCCAGCAGCTTGGGCCAGGAGAATGAAAAACTGTTTTTT. It yields the protein CASSLGQENEKLFF.